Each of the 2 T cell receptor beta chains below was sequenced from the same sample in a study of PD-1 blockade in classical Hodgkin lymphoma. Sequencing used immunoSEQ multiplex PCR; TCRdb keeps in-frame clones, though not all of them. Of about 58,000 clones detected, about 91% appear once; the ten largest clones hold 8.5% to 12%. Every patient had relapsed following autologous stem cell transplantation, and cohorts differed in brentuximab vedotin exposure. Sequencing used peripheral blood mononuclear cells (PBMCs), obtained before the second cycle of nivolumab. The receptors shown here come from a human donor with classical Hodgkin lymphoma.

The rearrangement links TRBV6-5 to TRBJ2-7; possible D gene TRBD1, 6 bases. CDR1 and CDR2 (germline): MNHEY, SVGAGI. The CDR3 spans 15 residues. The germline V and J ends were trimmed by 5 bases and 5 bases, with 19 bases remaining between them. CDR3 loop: CASSGQLRDTNEQYF. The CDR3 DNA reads TGTGCCAGCAGTGGACAGCTACGGGACACTAACGAGCAGTACTTC.

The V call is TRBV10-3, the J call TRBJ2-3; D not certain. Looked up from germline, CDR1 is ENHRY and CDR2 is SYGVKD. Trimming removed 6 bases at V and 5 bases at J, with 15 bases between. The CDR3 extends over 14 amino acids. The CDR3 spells CAISSYVSEDTQYF. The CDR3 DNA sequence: TGTGCCATCAGCTCCTACGTCTCGGAAGATACGCAGTATTTT.